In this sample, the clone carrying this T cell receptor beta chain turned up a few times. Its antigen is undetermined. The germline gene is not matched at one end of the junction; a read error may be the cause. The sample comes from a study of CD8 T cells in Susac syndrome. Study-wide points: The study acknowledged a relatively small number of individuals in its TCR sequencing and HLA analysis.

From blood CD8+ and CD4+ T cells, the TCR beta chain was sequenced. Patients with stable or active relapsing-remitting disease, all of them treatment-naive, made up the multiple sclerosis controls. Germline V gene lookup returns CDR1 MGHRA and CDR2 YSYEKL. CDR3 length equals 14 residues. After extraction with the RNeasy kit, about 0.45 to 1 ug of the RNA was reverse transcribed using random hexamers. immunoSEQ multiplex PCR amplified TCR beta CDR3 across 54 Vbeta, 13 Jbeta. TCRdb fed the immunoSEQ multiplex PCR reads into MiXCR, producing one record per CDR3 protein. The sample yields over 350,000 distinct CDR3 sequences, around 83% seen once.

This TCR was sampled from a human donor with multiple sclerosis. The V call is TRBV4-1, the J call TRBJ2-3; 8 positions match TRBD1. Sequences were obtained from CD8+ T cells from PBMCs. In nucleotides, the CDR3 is TGTGCCAGCAGTCAAGACAGGGGAACAGATACGCAGTATTTT. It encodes CASSQDRGTDTQYF.